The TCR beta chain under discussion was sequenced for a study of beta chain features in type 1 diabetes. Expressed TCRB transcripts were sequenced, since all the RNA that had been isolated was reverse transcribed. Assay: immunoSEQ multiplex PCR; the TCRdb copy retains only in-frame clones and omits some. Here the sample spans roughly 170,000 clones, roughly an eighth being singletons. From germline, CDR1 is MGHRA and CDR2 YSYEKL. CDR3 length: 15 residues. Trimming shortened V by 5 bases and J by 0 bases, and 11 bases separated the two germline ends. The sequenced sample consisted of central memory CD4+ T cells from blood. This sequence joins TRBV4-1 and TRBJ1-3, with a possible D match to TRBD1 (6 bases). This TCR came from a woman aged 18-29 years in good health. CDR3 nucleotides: TGCGCCAGCAGCTCACGAGGGGGCTCTGGAAACACCATATATTTT. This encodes CASSSRGGSGNTIYF.